This TCR beta chain was found in a study of CXCR3-negative and CXCR3-positive naive CD8 T cells. Study-wide findings and caveats: In cryopreserved cells, CXCR3 expression partially decreased, and fresh PBMCs were used in most assays. TRB CDR3s of CXCR3-positive naive cells were more hydrophobic than those of CXCR3-negative naive cells. High diversity, comparable across both naive subsets, contrasted with much lower diversity in memory CD8+ cells. Naive CXCR3-positive and CXCR3-negative cells shared TRBV-TRBJ usage; memory cells diverged.

Details on this clonotype: Antigen: not known.

UMI labels and 5' RACE were used to prepare the TRB cDNA libraries. From the 5' RACE reads, TCRdb lists one entry per CDR3 protein and no DNA. In all, the sample yields 85,000 to 120,000 distinct CDR3 sequences. Naive CD8+ T cells carried a CD45RO-CCR7+CD27+CD95- phenotype. The sample was naive CXCR3+ CD8+ T cells from blood. Regarding subset: CD45RO-CCR7+CD27+CD95- naive CD8+ T cells expressing CXCR3 (TNR3+). The source is a human donor in good health. Some clones in this sample may be carry-over from other donors' samples.

CDR3 protein: CSVEEGEGAAGELFF. The chain links TRBV29-1 to TRBJ2-2; as DNA is missing, the TRBD1 call by TCRdb cannot be tested. The CDR3 has 15 residues. Germline V CDR1 and CDR2: SQVTM, ANQGSEA.